This T cell receptor (beta chain) was identified during a study of T cell responses to AZD1222 COVID-19 vaccine. Overall study findings and caveats: Recipients of two AZD1222 doses showed rising Spike-specific TCR breadth and depth. Researchers report vaccine-associated CD4 TCRs spanning spike, with dominance at 160-218 and 743-854.

This clone showed up just a few times. The target antigen is unknown. Method: immunoSEQ multiplex PCR; TCRdb's copy keeps in-frame clones and lacks some. This sample has 150,000 to 190,000 clones, with over 90% found just once. CDR3 size: 13 residues. The germline V gene encodes CDR1 MNHEY and CDR2 SMNVEV (reference sequence). Trimming removed 2 bases at V and 0 bases at J, with 5 bases between. The input for sequencing was peripheral blood, taken 28 days after the second AZD1222 dose. This chain joins TRBV27 and TRBJ2-7; D is unresolved. The TCR comes from an adult who received the AZD1222 COVID-19 vaccine. CDR3 sequence reads: CASSLALSYEQYF. The CDR3 nucleotides are TGTGCCAGCAGTTTAGCCCTCTCCTACGAGCAGTACTTC.